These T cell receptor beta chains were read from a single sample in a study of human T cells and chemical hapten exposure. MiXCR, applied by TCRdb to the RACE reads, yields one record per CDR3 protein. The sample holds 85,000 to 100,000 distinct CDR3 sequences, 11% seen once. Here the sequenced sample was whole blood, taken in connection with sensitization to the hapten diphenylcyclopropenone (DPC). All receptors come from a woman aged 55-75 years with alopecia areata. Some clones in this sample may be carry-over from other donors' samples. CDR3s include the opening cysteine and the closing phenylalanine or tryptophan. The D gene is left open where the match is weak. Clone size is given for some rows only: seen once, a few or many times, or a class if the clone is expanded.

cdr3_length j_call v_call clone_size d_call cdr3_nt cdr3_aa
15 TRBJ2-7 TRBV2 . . TGTGCCAGCAGTGAAGACCGAGGGGCTTCGGCCGAGCAGTACTTC CASSEDRGASAEQYF
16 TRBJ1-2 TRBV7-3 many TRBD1 TGTGCCAGCAGCCCCCCGGACAGGGTGTACGACTATGGCTACACCTTC CASSPPDRVYDYGYTF
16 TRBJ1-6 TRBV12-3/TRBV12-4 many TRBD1 TGTGCCAGCAGCCATATAAGGACAGGGGGAAATTCACCCCTCCACTTT CASSHIRTGGNSPLHF
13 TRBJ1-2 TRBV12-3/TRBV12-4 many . TGTGCCAGCAATGCCCAGGGTGGTAGAGGCTACACCTTC CASNAQGGRGYTF
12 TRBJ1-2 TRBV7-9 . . TGTGCCAGCAGTAGGGAGAACTATGGCTACACCTTC CASSRENYGYTF
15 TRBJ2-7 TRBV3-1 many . TGTGCCAGCAGCCCCCACAGCGGAACCTCCTACGAGCAGTACTTC CASSPHSGTSYEQYF
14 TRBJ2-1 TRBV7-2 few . TGTGCCAGCAGCTTAGTTGTGTCGGGAAATGAGCAGTTCTTC CASSLVVSGNEQFF
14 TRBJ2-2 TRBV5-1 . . TGCGCCAGCAGCTTGATTTTGAACACCGGGGAGCTGTTTTTT CASSLILNTGELFF
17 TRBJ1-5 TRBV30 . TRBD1 TGTGCCTGGAGTGCCTTACCCGGGACAGGGATCAATCAGCCCCAGCATTTT CAWSALPGTGINQPQHF
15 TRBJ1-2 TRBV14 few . TGTGCCAGCAGCCCGGGGTTGGAACATAACTATGGCTACACCTTC CASSPGLEHNYGYTF
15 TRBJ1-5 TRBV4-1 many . TGCGCCAGCAGCCATCAGGGACACCTCGATCAGCCCCAGCATTTT CASSHQGHLDQPQHF
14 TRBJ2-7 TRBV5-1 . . TGCGCCAGCAGCTTGGAGAGGGGCCGGTACGAGCAGTACTTC CASSLERGRYEQYF
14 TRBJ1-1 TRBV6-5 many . TGTGCCAGCACCACTTCCAGGCCGAACACTGAAGCTTTCTTT CASTTSRPNTEAFF
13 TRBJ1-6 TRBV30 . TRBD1 TGTGCCTGGAATCTACAGGGGAATTCACCCCTCCACTTT CAWNLQGNSPLHF
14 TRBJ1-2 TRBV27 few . TGTGCCAGCAGTTTAGGGGCGGGTAACTATGGCTACACCTTC CASSLGAGNYGYTF
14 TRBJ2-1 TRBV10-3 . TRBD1 TGTGCCACCACCCCGGGACAGGGGGCGGTTGAGCAGTTCTTC CATTPGQGAVEQFF
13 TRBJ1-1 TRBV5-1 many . TGCGCCAGCAGACCGACAGAGAACACTGAAGCTTTCTTT CASRPTENTEAFF
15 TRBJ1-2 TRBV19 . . TGTGCCAGTGTCCAGGGGACATTCGGCTACTATGGCTACACCTTC CASVQGTFGYYGYTF
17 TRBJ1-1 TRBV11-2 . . TGTGCCAGCAGCTTAGTGTGGGGAGGAAGAATGAACACTGAAGCTTTCTTT CASSLVWGGRMNTEAFF
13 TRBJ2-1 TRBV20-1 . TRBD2 TGCAGTGCTGCCCGCGGGGGGAGGAATGAGCAGTTCTTC CSAARGGRNEQFF
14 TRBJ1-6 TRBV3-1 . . TGTGCCAGCAGCCTCACAGGTTGGAATTCACCCCTCCACTTT CASSLTGWNSPLHF
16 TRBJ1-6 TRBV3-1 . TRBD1 TGTGCCAGCAGCCACCGGGACAGGGGTGACAATTCACCCCTCCACTTT CASSHRDRGDNSPLHF
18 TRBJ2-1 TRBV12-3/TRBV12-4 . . TGTGCCAGCCAGAAGGGCCTAGGAGGGGGTGCGGCATACAATGAGCAGTTCTTC CASQKGLGGGAAYNEQFF
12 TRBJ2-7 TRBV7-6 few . TGTGCCAGCAGCCTCACAGGGCGCGAGCAGTACTTC CASSLTGREQYF
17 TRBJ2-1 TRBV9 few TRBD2 TGTGCCAGCAGCGCCCCATACGGGGGGGCCTTTTACAATGAGCAGTTCTTC CASSAPYGGAFYNEQFF
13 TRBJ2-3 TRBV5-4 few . TGTGCCAGCAGCTTCGATGTGGGAGATACGCAGTATTTT CASSFDVGDTQYF
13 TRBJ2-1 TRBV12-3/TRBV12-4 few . TGTGCCAGCAGGAACTCGGGGATCAATGAGCAGTTCTTC CASRNSGINEQFF
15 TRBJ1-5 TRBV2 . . TGTGCCAGCAGTGATAGGAGACAGGCCAATCAGCCCCAGCATTTT CASSDRRQANQPQHF
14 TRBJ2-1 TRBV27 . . TGTGCCAGCAGTTTAACGGGAATCCACAATGAGCAGTTCTTC CASSLTGIHNEQFF
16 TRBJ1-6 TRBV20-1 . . TGCAGTGCTAGAGATCCCCAGTCTCCCTATAATTCACCCCTCCACTTT CSARDPQSPYNSPLHF
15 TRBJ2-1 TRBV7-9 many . TGTGCCAGCAGCCCCCCCCGGAGCTCCTACAATGAGCAGTTCTTC CASSPPRSSYNEQFF
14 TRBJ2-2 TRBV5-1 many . TGCGCCAGCAGTGGGACTGGAAACACCGGGGAGCTGTTTTTT CASSGTGNTGELFF
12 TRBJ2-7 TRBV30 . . TGTGCCTGGAGTGTTCCATTGGCCGAGCAGTACTTC CAWSVPLAEQYF
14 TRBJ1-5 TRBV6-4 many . TGTGCCAGCACCAACCGATCGAGCAATCAGCCCCAGCATTTT CASTNRSSNQPQHF
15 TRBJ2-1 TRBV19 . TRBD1 TGTGCCAGTAGTAAGCAGGGGGAAGGTGGCAATGAGCAGTTCTTC CASSKQGEGGNEQFF
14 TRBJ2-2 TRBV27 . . TGTGCCAGCTCAAACAGGGAAAACACCGGGGAGCTGTTTTTT CASSNRENTGELFF
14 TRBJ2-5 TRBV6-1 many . TGTGCCAGCTCAAGCGGGCTTGATCAAGAGACCCAGTACTTC CASSSGLDQETQYF
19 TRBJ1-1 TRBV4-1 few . TGCGCCAGCAGCCAAGACAGTTATCGGGGGGGTTATTCGGGCACTGAAGCTTTCTTT CASSQDSYRGGYSGTEAFF
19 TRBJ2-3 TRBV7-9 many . TGTGCCAGCAGCCAAACTCCTTTTAAGGGTCTATCTTTGGCAGATACGCAGTATTTT CASSQTPFKGLSLADTQYF
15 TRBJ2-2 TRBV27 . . TGTGCCAGCAGTCCCCTAGCTGTCGGCACCGGGGAGCTGTTTTTT CASSPLAVGTGELFF
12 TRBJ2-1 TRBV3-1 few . TGTGCCAGCAGCCAAGCAGTTGGTGAGCAGTTCTTC CASSQAVGEQFF
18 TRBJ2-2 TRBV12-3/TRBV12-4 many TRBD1 TGTGCCAGCAGTTTGCCCTCGGGGACAGGGGTGAACACCGGGGAGCTGTTTTTT CASSLPSGTGVNTGELFF
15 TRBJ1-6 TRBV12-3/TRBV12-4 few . TGTGCCAGCAGGCCCCAGGGCGGAGAGTATTCACCCCTCCACTTT CASRPQGGEYSPLHF
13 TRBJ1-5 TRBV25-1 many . TGTGCCAGCAATAGGGGGGCCGGGCAGCCCCAGCATTTT CASNRGAGQPQHF
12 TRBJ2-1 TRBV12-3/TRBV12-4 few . TGTGCCAGCAGACTGGGAGGCAATGAGCAGTTCTTC CASRLGGNEQFF
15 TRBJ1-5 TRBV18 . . TGTGCCAGCTCCCGGGGCAGGGAGAACAATCAGCCCCAGCATTTT CASSRGRENNQPQHF